The TCR beta chain described here comes from a study of shared T cell receptors in the human thymus. The V gene lost 0 bases and the J gene lost 7 bases, with 16 bases spanning the gap. This CDR3 contains 17 residues. The germline V gene has CDR1 LNHNV and CDR2 YYDKDF (reference sequence). Repertoires were generated with immunoSEQ multiplex PCR, while TCRdb's copy carries only in-frame clones and drops some. The table has 720,000 or so clones, 80% to 90% seen once. In addition, the sample was reused for a study of human thymus T cells. That work adds: Healthy Finnish infants having corrective surgery for congenital heart defects served as donors. From resections taken during corrective heart surgery, the thymus tissue was obtained. Gene usage (both V and J) appeared biased in thymic and blood repertoires. A high degree of thymic repertoire overlap among unrelated individuals was reported in related research.

The sample comprised thymocytes. The chain recombines TRBV15 with TRBJ1-6; D is uncertain. This TCR derives from a girl under three years old with a congenital heart defect. For the CDR3, the DNA is TGTGCCACCAGCAGAGATCTTCCGGTGCCGCGAAATTCACCCCTCCACTTT. Amino acids: CATSRDLPVPRNSPLHF.